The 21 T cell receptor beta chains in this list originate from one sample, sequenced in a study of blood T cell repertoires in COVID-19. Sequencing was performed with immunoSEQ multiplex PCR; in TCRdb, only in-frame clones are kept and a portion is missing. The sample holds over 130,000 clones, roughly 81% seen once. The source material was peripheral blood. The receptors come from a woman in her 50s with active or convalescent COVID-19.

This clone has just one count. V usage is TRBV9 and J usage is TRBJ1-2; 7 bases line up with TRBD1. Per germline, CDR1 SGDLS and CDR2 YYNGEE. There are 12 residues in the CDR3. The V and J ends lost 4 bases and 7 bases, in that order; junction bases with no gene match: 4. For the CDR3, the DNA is TGTGCCAGCAGCCTTACAGGGGTTGGCTACACCTTC. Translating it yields CASSLTGVGYTF. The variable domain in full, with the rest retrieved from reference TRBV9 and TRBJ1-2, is DSGVTQTPKHLITATGQRVTLRCSPRSGDLSVYWYQQSLDQGLQFLIQYYNGEERAKGNILERFSAQQFPDLHSELNLSSLELGDSALYFCASSLTGVGYTFGSGTRLTVV.

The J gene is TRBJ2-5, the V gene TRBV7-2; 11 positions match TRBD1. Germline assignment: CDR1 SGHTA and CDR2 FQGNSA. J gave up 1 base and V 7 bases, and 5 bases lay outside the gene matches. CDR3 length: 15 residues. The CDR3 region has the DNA TGTGCCAGCACCCAGGACAGGGGGCCCCAAGAGACCCAGTACTTC. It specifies CASTQDRGPQETQYF.

The CDR3 DNA sequence: TGTGCCAGCTCACCCCTTACAGACAATGAGCAGTTCTTC. Protein: CASSPLTDNEQFF. The rearrangement uses TRBV18 and TRBJ2-1, with D uncertain. Germline V gene lookup returns CDR1 KGHSH and CDR2 LQKENI. The CDR3 extends over 13 amino acids. Trimming left V 3 bases short and J 5 bases short, with 8 bases between.

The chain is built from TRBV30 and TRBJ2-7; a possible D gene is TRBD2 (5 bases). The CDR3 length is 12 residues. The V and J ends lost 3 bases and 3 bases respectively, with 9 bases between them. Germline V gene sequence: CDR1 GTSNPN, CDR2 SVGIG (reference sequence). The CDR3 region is CAWRRESYEQYF. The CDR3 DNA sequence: TGTGCCTGGAGGAGGGAAAGCTACGAGCAGTACTTC.

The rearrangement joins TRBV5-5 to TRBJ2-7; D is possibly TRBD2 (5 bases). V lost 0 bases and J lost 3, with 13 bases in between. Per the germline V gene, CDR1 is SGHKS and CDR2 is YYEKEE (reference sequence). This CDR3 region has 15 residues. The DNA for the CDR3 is TGTGCCAGCAGCTTGGGGTCGATCGGGGTCTACGAGCAGTACTTC. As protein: CASSLGSIGVYEQYF. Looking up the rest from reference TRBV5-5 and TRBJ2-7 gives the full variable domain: DAGVTQSPTHLIKTRGQQVTLRCSPISGHKSVSWYQQVLGQGPQFIFQYYEKEERGRGNFPDRFSARQFPNYSSELNVNALLLGDSALYLCASSLGSIGVYEQYFGPGTRLTVT.

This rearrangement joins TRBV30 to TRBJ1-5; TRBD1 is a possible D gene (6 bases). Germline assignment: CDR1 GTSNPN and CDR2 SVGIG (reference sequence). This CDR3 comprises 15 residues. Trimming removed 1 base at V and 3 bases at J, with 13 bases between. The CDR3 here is CAWSEGHLINQPQHF. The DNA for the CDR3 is TGTGCCTGGAGTGAGGGACACTTGATCAATCAGCCCCAGCATTTT.

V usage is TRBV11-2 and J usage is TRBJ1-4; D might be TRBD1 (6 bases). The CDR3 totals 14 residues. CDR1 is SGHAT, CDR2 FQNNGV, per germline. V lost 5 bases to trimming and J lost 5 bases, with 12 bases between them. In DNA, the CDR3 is TGTGCCAGCAGCAGATGGCAGGGGAATGAAAAACTGTTTTTT. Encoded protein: CASSRWQGNEKLFF.

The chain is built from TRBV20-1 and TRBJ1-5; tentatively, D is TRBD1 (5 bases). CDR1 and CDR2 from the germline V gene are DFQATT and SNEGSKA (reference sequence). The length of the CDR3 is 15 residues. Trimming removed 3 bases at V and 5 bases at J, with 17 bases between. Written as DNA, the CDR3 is TGCAGTGCTAGTCCCCCGGGAGGGGAGGATCAGCCCCAGCATTTT. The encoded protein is CSASPPGGEDQPQHF.

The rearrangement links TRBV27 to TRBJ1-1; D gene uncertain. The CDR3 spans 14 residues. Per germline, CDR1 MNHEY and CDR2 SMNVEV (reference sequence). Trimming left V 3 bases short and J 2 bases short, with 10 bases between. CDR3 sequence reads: CASSLRLPNTEAFF. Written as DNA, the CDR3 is TGTGCCAGCAGTTTGAGGTTACCCAACACTGAAGCTTTCTTT.

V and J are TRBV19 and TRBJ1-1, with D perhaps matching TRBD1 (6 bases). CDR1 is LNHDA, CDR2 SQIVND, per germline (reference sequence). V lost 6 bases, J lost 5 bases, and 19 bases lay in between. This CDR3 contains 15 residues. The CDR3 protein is CASRKMGAGGTEAFF. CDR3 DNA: TGTGCCAGTAGGAAAATGGGGGCGGGAGGTACTGAAGCTTTCTTT.

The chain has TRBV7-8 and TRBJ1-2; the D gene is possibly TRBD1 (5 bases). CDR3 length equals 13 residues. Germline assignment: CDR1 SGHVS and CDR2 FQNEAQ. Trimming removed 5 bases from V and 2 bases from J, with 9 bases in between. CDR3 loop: CASSPRQNYGYTF. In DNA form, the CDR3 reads TGTGCCAGCAGCCCGCGACAGAACTATGGCTACACCTTC.

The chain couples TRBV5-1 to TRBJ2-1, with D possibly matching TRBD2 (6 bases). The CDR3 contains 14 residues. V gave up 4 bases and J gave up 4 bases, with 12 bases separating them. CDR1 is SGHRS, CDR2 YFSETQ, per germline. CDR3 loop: CASSPGTRYNEQFF. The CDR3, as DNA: TGCGCCAGCAGCCCCGGGACTCGTTACAATGAGCAGTTCTTC.

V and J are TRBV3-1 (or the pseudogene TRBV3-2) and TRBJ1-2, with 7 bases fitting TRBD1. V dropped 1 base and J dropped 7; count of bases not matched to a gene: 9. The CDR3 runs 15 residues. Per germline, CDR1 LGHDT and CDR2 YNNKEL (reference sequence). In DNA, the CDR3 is TGTGCCAGCAGCCAAGGACAGGGTATAGGGAGTGGCTACACCTTC. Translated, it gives CASSQGQGIGSGYTF.

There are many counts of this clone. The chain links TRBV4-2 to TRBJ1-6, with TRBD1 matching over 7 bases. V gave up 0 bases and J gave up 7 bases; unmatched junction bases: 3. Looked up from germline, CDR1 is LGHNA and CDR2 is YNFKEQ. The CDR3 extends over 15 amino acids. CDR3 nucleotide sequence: TGTGCCAGCAGCCAAGAACAGGGGCGGAATTCACCCCTCCACTTT. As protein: CASSQEQGRNSPLHF.

The CDR3 bases are TGTGCCACCAGCAGAGGAAGTGGCTATGAAAAACTGTTTTTT. Amino acid sequence: CATSRGSGYEKLFF. The chain couples TRBV15 to TRBJ1-4; D unclear. CDR1 and CDR2 from the germline V gene are LNHNV and YYDKDF (reference sequence). This CDR3 is 14 amino acids long. V lost 1 base and J 6 bases, leaving 9 bases between the germline ends.

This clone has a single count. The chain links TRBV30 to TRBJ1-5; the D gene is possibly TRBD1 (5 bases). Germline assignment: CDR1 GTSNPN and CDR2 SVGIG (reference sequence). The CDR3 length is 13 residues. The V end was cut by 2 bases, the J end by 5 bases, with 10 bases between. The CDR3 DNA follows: TGTGCCTGGAGTAGGGGAAGAGATCAGCCCCAGCATTTT. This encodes CAWSRGRDQPQHF.

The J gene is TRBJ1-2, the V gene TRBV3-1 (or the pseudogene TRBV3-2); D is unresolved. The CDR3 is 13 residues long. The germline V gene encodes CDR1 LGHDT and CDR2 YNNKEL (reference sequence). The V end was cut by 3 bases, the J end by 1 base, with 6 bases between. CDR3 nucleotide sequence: TGTGCCAGCAGCCAGCAGGTTAACTATGGCTACACCTTC. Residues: CASSQQVNYGYTF.

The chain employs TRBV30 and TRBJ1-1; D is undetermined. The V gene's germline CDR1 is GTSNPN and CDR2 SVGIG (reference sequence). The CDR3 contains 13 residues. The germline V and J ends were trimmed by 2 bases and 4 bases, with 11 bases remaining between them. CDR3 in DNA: TGTGCCTGGAGTCCTTCCGGGAGCACTGAAGCTTTCTTT. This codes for CAWSPSGSTEAFF.

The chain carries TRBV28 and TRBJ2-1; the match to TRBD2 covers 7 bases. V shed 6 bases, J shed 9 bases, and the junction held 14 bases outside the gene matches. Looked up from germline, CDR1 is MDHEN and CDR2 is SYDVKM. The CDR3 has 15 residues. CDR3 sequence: CASRSLGGSSREQFF. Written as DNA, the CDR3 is TGTGCCAGCAGGTCCCTGGGCGGGAGTAGTCGTGAGCAGTTCTTC. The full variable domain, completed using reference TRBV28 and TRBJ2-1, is DVKVTQSSRYLVKRTGEKVFLECVQDMDHENMFWYRQDPGLGLRLIYFSYDVKMKEKGDIPEGYSVSREKKERFSLILESASTNQTSMYLCASRSLGGSSREQFFGPGTRLTVL.

CDR3 DNA: TGTGCCTGGAGTGTATGGGAGGCCTCTCCCTACAATGAGCAGTTCTTC. Protein sequence: CAWSVWEASPYNEQFF. This chain joins TRBV30 and TRBJ2-1; a possible D gene is TRBD2 (6 bases). Per germline, CDR1 GTSNPN and CDR2 SVGIG (reference sequence). The CDR3 length is 16 residues. V gave up 0 bases and J gave up 2 bases, with 14 bases separating them. The full variable domain, with the rest looked up from reference TRBV30 and TRBJ2-1, is SQTIHQWPATLVQPVGSPLSLECTVEGTSNPNLYWYRQAAGRGLQLLFYSVGIGQISSEVPQNLSASRPQDRQFILSSKKLLLSDSGFYLCAWSVWEASPYNEQFFGPGTRLTVL.

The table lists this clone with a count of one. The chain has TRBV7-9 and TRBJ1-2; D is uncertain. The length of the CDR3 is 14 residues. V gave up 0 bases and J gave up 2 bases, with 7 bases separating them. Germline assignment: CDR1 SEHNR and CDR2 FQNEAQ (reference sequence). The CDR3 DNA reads TGTGCCAGCAGCTTAGCGGGCAGAAACTATGGCTACACCTTC. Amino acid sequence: CASSLAGRNYGYTF.